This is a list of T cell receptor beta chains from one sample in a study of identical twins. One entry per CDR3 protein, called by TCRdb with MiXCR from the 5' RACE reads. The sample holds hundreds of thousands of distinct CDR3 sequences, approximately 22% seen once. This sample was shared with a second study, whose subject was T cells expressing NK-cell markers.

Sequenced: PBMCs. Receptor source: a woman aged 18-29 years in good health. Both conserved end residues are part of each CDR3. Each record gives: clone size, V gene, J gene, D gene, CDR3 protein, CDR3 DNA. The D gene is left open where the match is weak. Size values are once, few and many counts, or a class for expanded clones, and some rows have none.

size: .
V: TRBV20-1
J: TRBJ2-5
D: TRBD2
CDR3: CSARSPSGGVETQYF
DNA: TGCAGTGCTAGGTCTCCTAGCGGGGGGGTGGAGACCCAGTACTTC

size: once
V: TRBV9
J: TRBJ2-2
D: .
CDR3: CASSLRTSPGELFF
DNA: TGTGCCAGCAGCCTAAGGACGTCGCCCGGGGAGCTGTTTTTT

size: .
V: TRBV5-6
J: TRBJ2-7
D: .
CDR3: CASSLWGLNYEQYF
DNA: TGTGCCAGCAGCTTGTGGGGGCTCAACTACGAGCAGTACTTC

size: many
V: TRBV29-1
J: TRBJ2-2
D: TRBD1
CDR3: CSVEGQGPTGELFF
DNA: TGCAGCGTCGAGGGACAGGGTCCCACCGGGGAGCTGTTTTTT

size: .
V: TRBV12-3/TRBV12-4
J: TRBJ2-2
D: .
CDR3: CASSLQGMNTGELFF
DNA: TGTGCCAGCAGTTTACAGGGAATGAACACCGGGGAGCTGTTTTTT

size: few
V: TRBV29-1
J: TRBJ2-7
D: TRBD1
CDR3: CSALGQTYEQYF
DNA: TGCAGCGCGCTGGGACAGACCTACGAGCAGTACTTC

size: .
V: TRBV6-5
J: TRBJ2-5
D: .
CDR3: CASSYSRDRRLGETQYF
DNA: TGTGCCAGCAGTTACTCGAGAGACAGGCGCCTGGGGGAGACCCAGTACTTC

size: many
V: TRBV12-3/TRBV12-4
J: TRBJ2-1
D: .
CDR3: CASSPGIGEQFF
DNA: TGTGCCAGCAGTCCAGGGATCGGTGAGCAGTTCTTC

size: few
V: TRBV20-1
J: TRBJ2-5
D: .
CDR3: CSAVQPPGGQYF
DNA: TGCAGTGCTGTACAACCACCAGGCGGCCAGTACTTC

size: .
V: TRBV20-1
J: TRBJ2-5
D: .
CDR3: CSAGRGRGETQYF
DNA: TGCAGTGCTGGGCGGGGGCGCGGGGAGACCCAGTACTTC

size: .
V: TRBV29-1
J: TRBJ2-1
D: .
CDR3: CSVGGTRNNEQFF
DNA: TGCAGCGTGGGGGGTACGCGGAATAATGAGCAGTTCTTC

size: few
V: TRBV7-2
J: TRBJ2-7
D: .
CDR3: CASHYRQGGPYEQYF
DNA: TGTGCCAGCCATTATAGGCAGGGCGGCCCCTACGAGCAGTACTTC

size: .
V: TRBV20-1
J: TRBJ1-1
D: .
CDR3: CSARDRTVEAFF
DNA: TGCAGTGCTAGAGATCGGACGGTGGAAGCTTTCTTT

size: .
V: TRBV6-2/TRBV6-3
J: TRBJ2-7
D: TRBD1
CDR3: CASSSPGQTSYEQYF
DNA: TGTGCCAGCAGTTCCCCGGGACAGACCTCCTACGAGCAGTACTTC

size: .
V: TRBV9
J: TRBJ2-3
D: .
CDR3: CASSVGLADTQYF
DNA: TGTGCCAGCAGCGTAGGATTGGCAGATACGCAGTATTTT

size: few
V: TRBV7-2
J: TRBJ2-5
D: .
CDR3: CASTRAVGETQYF
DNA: TGTGCCAGCACCAGGGCGGTGGGGGAGACCCAGTACTTC

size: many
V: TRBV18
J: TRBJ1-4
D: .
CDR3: CASSPRWDEGEKLFF
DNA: TGTGCCAGCTCACCTAGATGGGACGAGGGTGAAAAACTGTTTTTT

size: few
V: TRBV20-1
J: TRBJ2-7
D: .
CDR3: CSASGDRTYEQYF
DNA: TGCAGTGCTAGTGGAGACAGAACCTACGAGCAGTACTTC

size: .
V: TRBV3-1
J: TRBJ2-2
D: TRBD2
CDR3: CASSQIVRTSVNTGELFF
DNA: TGTGCCAGCAGCCAAATAGTTAGGACTAGTGTTAACACCGGGGAGCTGTTTTTT

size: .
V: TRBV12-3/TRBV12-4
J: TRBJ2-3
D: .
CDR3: CASSSDRASADTQYF
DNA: TGTGCCAGCAGTTCCGACCGAGCTAGCGCAGATACGCAGTATTTT

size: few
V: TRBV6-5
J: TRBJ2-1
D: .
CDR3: CASSYSRAPTQKFF
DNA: TGTGCCAGCAGTTACTCGAGGGCTCCGACTCAAAAGTTCTTC

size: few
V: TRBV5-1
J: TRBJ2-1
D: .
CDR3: CASSSVTGFDEQFF
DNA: TGCGCCAGCAGCTCTGTAACAGGGTTCGATGAGCAGTTCTTC

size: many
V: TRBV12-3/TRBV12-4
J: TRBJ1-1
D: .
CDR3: CASSSGTWGAFF
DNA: TGTGCCAGCAGTTCTGGCACCTGGGGAGCTTTCTTT

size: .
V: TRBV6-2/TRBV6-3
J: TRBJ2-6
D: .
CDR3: CASSYRLTGANVLTF
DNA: TGTGCCAGCAGTTACCGGTTAACCGGGGCCAACGTCCTGACTTTC

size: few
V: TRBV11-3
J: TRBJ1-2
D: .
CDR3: CASSLTENYGYTF
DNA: TGTGCCAGCAGCTTGACAGAGAACTATGGCTACACCTTC

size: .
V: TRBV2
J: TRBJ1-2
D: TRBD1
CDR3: CASSGSRTGKGYTF
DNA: TGTGCCAGCAGTGGCTCCCGGACAGGGAAGGGCTACACCTTC

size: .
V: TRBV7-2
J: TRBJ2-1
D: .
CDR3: CASSSTNYNEQFF
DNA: TGTGCCAGCAGCTCTACTAACTACAATGAGCAGTTCTTC

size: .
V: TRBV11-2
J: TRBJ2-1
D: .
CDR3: CASSLGPDSEQFF
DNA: TGTGCCAGCAGCTTAGGACCCGATAGCGAGCAGTTCTTC

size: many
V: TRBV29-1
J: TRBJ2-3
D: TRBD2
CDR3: CSVSGVYTDTQYF
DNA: TGCAGCGTGAGCGGGGTGTACACAGATACGCAGTATTTT

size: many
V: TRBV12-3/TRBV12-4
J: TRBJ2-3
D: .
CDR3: CASSFRGGTDTQYF
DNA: TGTGCCAGCAGTTTCAGGGGAGGAACAGATACGCAGTATTTT

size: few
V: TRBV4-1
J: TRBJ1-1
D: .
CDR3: CASSRDGAGNTEAFF
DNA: TGCGCCAGCAGCCGGGACGGGGCAGGGAACACTGAAGCTTTCTTT

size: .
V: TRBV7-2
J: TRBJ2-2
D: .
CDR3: CASSSQGRGTGELFF
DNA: TGTGCCAGCAGCTCTCAGGGGCGCGGCACCGGGGAGCTGTTTTTT

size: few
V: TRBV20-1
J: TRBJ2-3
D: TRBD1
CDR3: CSARGASGGTSTDTQYF
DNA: TGCAGTGCTAGAGGGGCCTCAGGGGGAACTAGCACAGATACGCAGTATTTT

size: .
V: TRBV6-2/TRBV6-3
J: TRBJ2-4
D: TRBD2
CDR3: CASSRLRSGTSGAGRNIQYF
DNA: TGTGCCAGCAGTCGCCTGAGATCCGGGACTAGCGGGGCGGGTAGAAACATTCAGTACTTC

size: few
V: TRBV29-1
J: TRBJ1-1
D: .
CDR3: CSVASSPLLMNTEAFF
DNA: TGCAGCGTTGCGTCCTCCCCCCTCTTGATGAACACTGAAGCTTTCTTT

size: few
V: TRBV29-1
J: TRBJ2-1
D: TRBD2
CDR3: CSVEEGGAGDYNEQFF
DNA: TGCAGCGTTGAGGAGGGCGGAGCGGGAGATTACAATGAGCAGTTCTTC

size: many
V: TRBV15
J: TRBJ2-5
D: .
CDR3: CATSSSPGSGETQYF
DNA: TGTGCCACCAGCAGTTCTCCGGGATCGGGGGAGACCCAGTACTTC

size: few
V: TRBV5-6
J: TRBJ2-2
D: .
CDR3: CASRFQGVGTGELFF
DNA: TGTGCCAGCAGGTTCCAGGGAGTAGGAACCGGGGAGCTGTTTTTT

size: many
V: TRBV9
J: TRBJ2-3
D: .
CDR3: CASSVVPSRDTQYF
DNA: TGTGCCAGCAGCGTAGTCCCATCGAGGGATACGCAGTATTTT

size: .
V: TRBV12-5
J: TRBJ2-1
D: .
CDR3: CASVEPNYNEQFF
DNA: TGTGCTAGTGTGGAACCTAACTACAATGAGCAGTTCTTC

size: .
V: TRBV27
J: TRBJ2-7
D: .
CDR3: CASSLTAPDHILKSSYEQYF
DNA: TGTGCCAGCAGTTTAACAGCGCCCGATCACATACTAAAGAGCTCCTACGAGCAGTACTTC

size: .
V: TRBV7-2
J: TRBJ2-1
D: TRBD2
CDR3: CASSLGLAGGRFF
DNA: TGTGCCAGCAGCTTAGGATTAGCGGGAGGCCGGTTCTTC

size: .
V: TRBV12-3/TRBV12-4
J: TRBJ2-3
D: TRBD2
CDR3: CASSSSGYADTQYF
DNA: TGTGCCAGCAGTTCTAGCGGTTATGCAGATACGCAGTATTTT

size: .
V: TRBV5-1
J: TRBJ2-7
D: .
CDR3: CASSLLPPGETSYEQYF
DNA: TGCGCCAGCAGCTTGTTACCCCCCGGGGAAACCTCCTACGAGCAGTACTTC

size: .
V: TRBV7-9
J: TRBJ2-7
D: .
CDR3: CASSSPSGREQYF
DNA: TGTGCCAGCAGCTCACCCTCAGGGCGCGAGCAGTACTTC

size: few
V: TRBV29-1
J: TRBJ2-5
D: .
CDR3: CSVEVHAETQYF
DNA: TGCAGCGTTGAAGTTCACGCAGAGACCCAGTACTTC

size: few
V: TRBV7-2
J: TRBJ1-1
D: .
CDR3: CASSSNQGGTEAFF
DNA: TGTGCCAGCAGCTCGAACCAGGGAGGCACTGAAGCTTTCTTT

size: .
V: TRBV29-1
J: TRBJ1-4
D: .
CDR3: CSVTGSLNGEKLFF
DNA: TGCAGCGTTACTGGGTCCCTCAACGGTGAAAAACTGTTTTTT